A selection of T cell receptor beta chains follows, all from one sample in a study of control samples from healthy donors and cancer patients. Data came from immunoSEQ multiplex PCR; TCRdb stores just in-frame clones and leaves some out. Found here are more than 110,000 clones, about nine tenths of them singletons; the top ten hold approximately 9%. Sequenced: blood. The source is a woman in her 30s in good health. Both conserved end residues are part of each CDR3. The order of the fields is J gene, D gene, V gene, clone size, CDR3 protein, CDR3 DNA. D genes are given only for firm matches. A row's size may be missing; if present it is once, few, many or a size class.

j_gene: TRBJ2-1
d_gene: TRBD1
v_gene: TRBV7-9
abundance: few
CDR3aa: CASSQDRGSYNEQFF
CDR3nt: TGTGCCAGCAGCCAGGACAGGGGGTCCTACAATGAGCAGTTCTTC

j_gene: TRBJ2-7
d_gene: TRBD1
v_gene: TRBV11-2
abundance: once
CDR3aa: CASSSTYQLTGGKLREQYF
CDR3nt: TGTGCCAGCAGCTCAACCTATCAGCTCACAGGGGGCAAACTCCGGGAGCAGTACTTC

j_gene: TRBJ2-5
d_gene: NA
v_gene: TRBV7-9
abundance: NA
CDR3aa: CASSRLGSYQETQYF
CDR3nt: TGTGCCAGCAGCCGACTAGGCTCGTACCAAGAGACCCAGTACTTC

j_gene: TRBJ1-6
d_gene: TRBD1
v_gene: TRBV27
abundance: NA
CDR3aa: CASSPRDRGQSPLHF
CDR3nt: TGTGCCAGCAGCCCTCGGGACAGGGGCCAGTCACCCCTCCACTTT

j_gene: TRBJ1-2
d_gene: NA
v_gene: TRBV19
abundance: NA
CDR3aa: CASSYGQNYGYTF
CDR3nt: TGTGCCAGTAGTTATGGACAGAACTATGGCTACACCTTC

j_gene: TRBJ2-3
d_gene: NA
v_gene: TRBV5-1
abundance: NA
CDR3aa: CASSAGTAGMFTDTQYF
CDR3nt: TGCGCCAGCAGCGCAGGGACTGCCGGGATGTTCACAGATACGCAGTATTTT

j_gene: TRBJ2-2
d_gene: NA
v_gene: TRBV11-3
abundance: few
CDR3aa: CASSLLSTGELFF
CDR3nt: TGTGCCAGCAGCTTATTATCCACCGGGGAGCTGTTTTTT

j_gene: TRBJ2-1
d_gene: NA
v_gene: TRBV5-6
abundance: NA
CDR3aa: CASSGRDSDVDREQFF
CDR3nt: TGTGCCAGCAGCGGCCGGGACTCCGATGTGGACAGAGAGCAGTTCTTC

j_gene: TRBJ1-6
d_gene: NA
v_gene: TRBV2
abundance: once
CDR3aa: CASSGDNSPLHF
CDR3nt: TGTGCCAGCAGTGGAGATAATTCACCCCTCCACTTT

j_gene: TRBJ1-2
d_gene: NA
v_gene: TRBV25-1
abundance: NA
CDR3aa: CASSEKRRDGNYGYTF
CDR3nt: TGTGCCAGCAGTGAAAAAAGACGGGACGGAAACTATGGCTACACCTTC

j_gene: TRBJ1-1
d_gene: NA
v_gene: TRBV7-2
abundance: NA
CDR3aa: CASSLRGFGTEAFF
CDR3nt: TGTGCCAGCAGCCTGAGGGGGTTTGGCACTGAAGCTTTCTTT

j_gene: TRBJ2-7
d_gene: NA
v_gene: TRBV10-2
abundance: NA
CDR3aa: CASSKGQGYEQYF
CDR3nt: TGCGCCAGCAGTAAGGGGCAGGGTTACGAGCAGTACTTC

j_gene: TRBJ1-5
d_gene: NA
v_gene: TRBV5-1
abundance: NA
CDR3aa: CASSQDRSPSNQPQHF
CDR3nt: TGCGCCAGCAGCCAAGACAGGAGCCCTAGCAATCAGCCCCAGCATTTT

j_gene: TRBJ2-4
d_gene: TRBD2
v_gene: TRBV18
abundance: NA
CDR3aa: CASSPSLAGADIQYF
CDR3nt: TGTGCCAGCTCACCATCACTAGCGGGGGCGGACATTCAGTACTTC

j_gene: TRBJ2-5
d_gene: NA
v_gene: TRBV29-1
abundance: NA
CDR3aa: CSVGTNQETQYF
CDR3nt: TGCAGCGTCGGGACAAATCAAGAGACCCAGTACTTC

j_gene: TRBJ1-5
d_gene: NA
v_gene: TRBV10-2
abundance: NA
CDR3aa: CASSIQRDLPQHF
CDR3nt: TGCGCCAGCAGTATCCAGCGGGATTTACCCCAGCATTTT

j_gene: TRBJ2-5
d_gene: NA
v_gene: TRBV19
abundance: NA
CDR3aa: CAISKGAQETQYF
CDR3nt: TGTGCCATCAGTAAAGGGGCCCAAGAGACCCAGTACTTC

j_gene: TRBJ1-5
d_gene: NA
v_gene: TRBV5-7
abundance: NA
CDR3aa: CASSLGGPQHF
CDR3nt: TGTGCCAGCAGCCTAGGGGGGCCCCAGCATTTT

j_gene: TRBJ2-7
d_gene: NA
v_gene: TRBV19
abundance: few
CDR3aa: CASAGSGTYEQYF
CDR3nt: TGTGCCAGTGCCGGTAGCGGAACCTACGAGCAGTACTTC

j_gene: TRBJ1-5
d_gene: NA
v_gene: TRBV25-1
abundance: few
CDR3aa: CASSGTVNQPQHF
CDR3nt: TGTGCCAGCAGTGGAACAGTCAATCAGCCCCAGCATTTT

j_gene: TRBJ2-2
d_gene: TRBD1
v_gene: TRBV28
abundance: NA
CDR3aa: CASSLDRVNTGELFF
CDR3nt: TGTGCCAGCAGTTTAGACAGGGTGAACACCGGGGAGCTGTTTTTT

j_gene: TRBJ1-1
d_gene: NA
v_gene: TRBV19
abundance: NA
CDR3aa: CASTDGKPLEAFF
CDR3nt: TGTGCCAGTACGGACGGGAAACCGCTTGAAGCTTTCTTT

j_gene: TRBJ1-1
d_gene: NA
v_gene: TRBV12-5
abundance: NA
CDR3aa: CASGLGDTSAAFF
CDR3nt: TGTGCTAGTGGTTTGGGGGACACCTCTGCGGCTTTCTTT

j_gene: TRBJ2-5
d_gene: TRBD2
v_gene: TRBV5-1
abundance: once
CDR3aa: CASSLVLAGEEQTQYF
CDR3nt: TGCGCCAGCAGCTTGGTCCTAGCGGGAGAGGAGCAGACCCAGTACTTC

j_gene: TRBJ2-7
d_gene: TRBD2
v_gene: TRBV9
abundance: NA
CDR3aa: CASSPRLADTYEQYF
CDR3nt: TGTGCCAGCAGCCCGCGACTAGCGGATACCTACGAGCAGTACTTC

j_gene: TRBJ2-7
d_gene: NA
v_gene: TRBV28
abundance: NA
CDR3aa: CASSLLPSYEQYF
CDR3nt: TGTGCCAGCAGTTTGCTCCCATCCTACGAGCAGTACTTC

j_gene: TRBJ1-1
d_gene: NA
v_gene: TRBV6-5
abundance: NA
CDR3aa: CASSRVGGENTEAFF
CDR3nt: TGTGCCAGCAGTCGTGTAGGGGGGGAGAACACTGAAGCTTTCTTT

j_gene: TRBJ2-1
d_gene: NA
v_gene: TRBV6-5
abundance: NA
CDR3aa: CASSHDAYNEQFF
CDR3nt: TGTGCCAGCAGCCATGACGCATACAATGAGCAGTTCTTC

j_gene: TRBJ2-5
d_gene: TRBD1
v_gene: TRBV5-1
abundance: once
CDR3aa: CASSQGTAQETQYF
CDR3nt: TGCGCCAGCAGCCAAGGGACAGCCCAAGAGACCCAGTACTTC

j_gene: TRBJ2-7
d_gene: NA
v_gene: TRBV27
abundance: NA
CDR3aa: CASSLRGTAYEQYF
CDR3nt: TGTGCCAGCAGTTTGAGGGGTACGGCCTACGAGCAGTACTTC

j_gene: TRBJ2-1
d_gene: NA
v_gene: TRBV3-1/TRBV3-2
abundance: NA
CDR3aa: CASSQVGTGVDNEQFF
CDR3nt: TGTGCCAGCAGCCAAGTGGGGACGGGAGTGGACAATGAGCAGTTCTTC

j_gene: TRBJ1-2
d_gene: NA
v_gene: TRBV11-1
abundance: NA
CDR3aa: CASTPTGPASGYTF
CDR3nt: TGTGCCAGCACCCCCACGGGACCGGCGTCTGGCTACACCTTC

j_gene: TRBJ2-2
d_gene: TRBD2
v_gene: TRBV19
abundance: NA
CDR3aa: CASSRREGVIGELFF
CDR3nt: TGTGCCAGTTCGAGGCGGGAGGGCGTCATTGGGGAGCTGTTTTTT

j_gene: TRBJ2-7
d_gene: NA
v_gene: TRBV7-9
abundance: NA
CDR3aa: CASSQTATTYEQYF
CDR3nt: TGTGCCAGCAGCCAGACGGCGACAACCTACGAGCAGTACTTC

j_gene: TRBJ2-3
d_gene: NA
v_gene: TRBV3-1/TRBV3-2
abundance: NA
CDR3aa: CASSRGSTDTQYF
CDR3nt: TGTGCCAGCAGCCGCGGGAGCACAGATACGCAGTATTTT

j_gene: TRBJ1-6
d_gene: NA
v_gene: TRBV6-5
abundance: NA
CDR3aa: CASSQGRIFHF
CDR3nt: TGTGCCAGCAGCCAGGGACGGATCTTCCACTTT

j_gene: TRBJ2-7
d_gene: TRBD1
v_gene: TRBV9
abundance: NA
CDR3aa: CASSYGQGSSYEQYF
CDR3nt: TGTGCCAGCAGCTACGGACAGGGGAGCTCCTACGAGCAGTACTTC

j_gene: TRBJ2-1
d_gene: TRBD2
v_gene: TRBV19
abundance: NA
CDR3aa: CAAASGTYNEQFF
CDR3nt: TGTGCCGCCGCTAGCGGGACCTACAATGAGCAGTTCTTC

j_gene: TRBJ2-5
d_gene: NA
v_gene: TRBV9
abundance: NA
CDR3aa: CASSVGRTGETQYF
CDR3nt: TGTGCCAGCAGCGTAGGTAGGACGGGGGAGACCCAGTACTTC

j_gene: TRBJ2-5
d_gene: TRBD2
v_gene: TRBV5-5
abundance: NA
CDR3aa: CASSWGLAGGTQYF
CDR3nt: TGTGCCAGCAGCTGGGGACTAGCGGGAGGGACCCAGTACTTC